Shown below are 13 T cell receptor beta chains from a single sample sequenced in a study of T-cell memory formation after mild COVID-19. Each CDR3 protein is one row after TCRdb ran MiXCR on the 5' RACE reads. Among 170,000 or so distinct CDR3 sequences listed, less than 40% were seen once. What was sequenced was PBMCs or a T cell subset sorted from them (not recorded which). Receptors were obtained from an adult woman who had mild COVID-19 (a few samples of this study predate the infection). Cell type and time point are not known.

The rearrangement uses TRBV10-3 and TRBJ1-1; 7 bases are a match to TRBD1. Germline CDR1 and CDR2: ENHRY and SYGVKD. The junction had 11 bases not matched to a gene; V was cut back by 6 bases and J by 4 bases. CDR3 length equals 15 residues. CDR3 DNA: TGTGCCATCAGGGGTGTGACAGGGTTCAGCACTGAAGCTTTCTTT. Translating gives CAIRGVTGFSTEAFF.

The CDR3 DNA reads as TGTGCCAGCAGCGAGGGATATAGCAATCAGCCCCAGCATTTT. It encodes CASSEGYSNQPQHF. The chain joins TRBV3-1 to TRBJ1-5; D gene unclear. CDR1 is LGHDT, CDR2 YNNKEL, per germline (reference sequence). V was pared by 5 bases and J by 0 bases, with 8 bases between. The CDR3 runs to 14 residues. The variable domain in full, completed from reference TRBV3-1 and TRBJ1-5, reads DTAVSQTPKYLVTQMGNDKSIKCEQNLGHDTMYWYKQDSKKFLKIMFSYNNKELIINETVPNRFSPKSPDKAHLNLHINSLELGDSAVYFCASSEGYSNQPQHFGDGTRLSIL.

This clonotype was detected many times. The chain has TRBV3-1 and TRBJ2-1; 10 nucleotides align to TRBD2. J was trimmed by 10 bases and V by 4 bases; bases with no gene match: 19. This CDR3 contains 18 residues. Germline V gives CDR1 LGHDT, CDR2 YNNKEL (reference sequence). Here the CDR3 DNA reads TGTGCCAGCAGCCCCCTGCGATTGTCTAGCGGGGGTCCCAGGGAGCAGTTCTTC. Translating gives CASSPLRLSSGGPREQFF.

This chain's CDR3 is CSVDRFQNQYF. CDR3 coding DNA: TGCAGCGTTGACAGGTTCCAAAATCAGTACTTC. This chain uses TRBV29-1 with TRBJ2-5; D is ambiguous. V lost 3 bases and J 11 bases, leaving 13 bases between the germline ends. The CDR3 runs 11 residues. Germline V CDR1 and CDR2: SQVTM, ANQGSEA.

The V and J genes are TRBV10-3 and TRBJ2-2; perhaps TRBD1 as D (6 bases). Germline-derived CDR1 and CDR2 are ENHRY and SYGVKD. Trimming removed 8 bases at V and 1 base at J, with 11 bases between. The CDR3 extends over 14 amino acids. CDR3 coding DNA: TGTGCCATCCCTAAGGGGGTGAACACCGGGGAGCTGTTTTTT. Protein: CAIPKGVNTGELFF.

This clonotype was seen more than once but under ten times. V is TRBV29-1 and J is TRBJ2-1, with 9 bases aligning to TRBD2. This CDR3 region has 14 residues. J lost 10 bases, V lost 6 bases, and 13 bases had no gene match. CDR1 is SQVTM, CDR2 ANQGSEA, per germline. DNA of the CDR3: TGCAGCGTCTACACGAGGACTAGCGTATGGGAGCAGTTCTTC. Residues: CSVYTRTSVWEQFF.

This clonotype was counted a few times. J is TRBJ2-7 and V is TRBV6-5, with D possibly matching TRBD1 (5 bases). Trimming left V 5 bases short and J 3 bases short, with 11 bases between. This CDR3 is 13 amino acids long. Per the germline V gene, CDR1 is MNHEY and CDR2 is SVGAGI. Here the CDR3 reads CASSTTAVYEQYF. For the CDR3, the DNA is TGTGCCAGCAGTACGACAGCTGTCTACGAGCAGTACTTC.

A few counts support this clonotype. The J gene is TRBJ1-1, the V gene TRBV5-5; a weak D match, TRBD1 (5 bases). CDR3 length: 14 amino acids. CDR1 SGHKS and CDR2 YYEKEE come from the germline V gene (reference sequence). The ends were cut back, 0 bases at V and 5 bases at J, with 11 bases in the middle. The CDR3 is CASSLVTVGTEAFF. The DNA for the CDR3 is TGTGCCAGCAGCTTGGTGACAGTAGGGACTGAAGCTTTCTTT. The full variable domain, its missing parts supplied by reference TRBV5-5 and TRBJ1-1, is DAGVTQSPTHLIKTRGQQVTLRCSPISGHKSVSWYQQVLGQGPQFIFQYYEKEERGRGNFPDRFSARQFPNYSSELNVNALLLGDSALYLCASSLVTVGTEAFFGQGTRLTVV.

The gene calls are TRBV19 and TRBJ2-3, with D possibly being TRBD1 or TRBD2 (5 bases each). V shed 6 bases and J shed 3 bases, with 22 bases lying between them. This CDR3 has 17 residues. CDR1 and CDR2 from the germline V gene are LNHDA and SQIVND (reference sequence). The CDR3 region is CASRRLGEVGPTDTQYF. The CDR3 DNA follows: TGTGCCAGTAGACGTTTGGGGGAAGTTGGGCCTACAGATACGCAGTATTTT.

The V gene is TRBV15, the J gene TRBJ2-7; 8 bases line up with TRBD1. V lost 2 bases and J lost 2; bases outside the gene matches: 8. The CDR3 loop spans 16 amino acids. Per the germline V gene, CDR1 is LNHNV and CDR2 is YYDKDF (reference sequence). CDR3 in amino acids: CATSRKTGTGPYEQYF. The CDR3 coding sequence is TGTGCCACCAGCAGAAAAACCGGGACAGGTCCCTACGAGCAGTACTTC.

This clonotype was detected only once. V and J are TRBV7-6 and TRBJ1-6, with D perhaps matching TRBD1 (6 bases). Trimming removed 1 base at V and 8 bases at J, with 15 bases between. CDR1 is SGHVS, CDR2 FNYEAQ, per germline. The CDR3 is 16 residues long. The DNA of the CDR3 is TGTGCCAGCAGCTTAGGGTCAGGGGCACTTTATTCACCCCTCCACTTT. Its translation: CASSLGSGALYSPLHF. The whole variable domain, filled in from reference TRBV7-6 and TRBJ1-6, reads GAGVSQSPRYKVTKRGQDVALRCDPISGHVSLYWYRQALGQGPEFLTYFNYEAQQDKSGLPNDRFSAERPEGSISTLTIQRTEQRDSAMYRCASSLGSGALYSPLHFGNGTRLTVT.

The rearrangement links TRBV6-5 to TRBJ2-2, with no clear D. Germline loops: CDR1 MNHEY, CDR2 SVGAGI. CDR3 length: 13 amino acids. Trimming removed 0 bases from V and 4 bases from J, with 3 bases in between. The CDR3 here is CASSYSATGELFF. In DNA, the CDR3 is TGTGCCAGCAGTTACTCGGCCACCGGGGAGCTGTTTTTT.

The gene calls are TRBV6-6 and TRBJ2-1, with 10 bases identical to TRBD2. Per the germline V gene, CDR1 is MNHNY and CDR2 is SVGAGI (reference sequence). Trimming cost V 7 bases and J 14 bases; bases outside gene matches: 8. The length of the CDR3 is 12 residues. CDR3: CASTKREGHEFF. The CDR3, as DNA: TGTGCCAGCACCAAGCGGGAGGGCCACGAGTTCTTC.